This T cell receptor (beta chain) was sequenced in a study of Graves' ophthalmopathy and Graves' hyperthyroidism. The authors amplified TCR beta CDR3 regions from RNA transcripts. First-round RT-PCR relied on HTBI primers, and a second-round multiplex PCR came next. MiXCR, run by TCRdb on the multiplex PCR reads, gives a single entry per CDR3 protein. The sample records about 740,000 distinct CDR3 sequences, 40% being singletons. Germline-derived CDR1 and CDR2 are MDHEN and SYDVKM. This CDR3 has 15 amino acids. Trimming removed 3 bases at V and 0 bases at J, with 9 bases between. The chain carries TRBV28 and TRBJ1-5; no reliable D call. Sequencing was carried out using peripheral blood. The receptor was isolated from an adult man with Graves' ophthalmopathy. The CDR3 protein is CASSLVSVSNQPQHF. CDR3 in DNA: TGTGCCAGCAGTTTGGTTTCCGTTAGCAATCAGCCCCAGCATTTT.